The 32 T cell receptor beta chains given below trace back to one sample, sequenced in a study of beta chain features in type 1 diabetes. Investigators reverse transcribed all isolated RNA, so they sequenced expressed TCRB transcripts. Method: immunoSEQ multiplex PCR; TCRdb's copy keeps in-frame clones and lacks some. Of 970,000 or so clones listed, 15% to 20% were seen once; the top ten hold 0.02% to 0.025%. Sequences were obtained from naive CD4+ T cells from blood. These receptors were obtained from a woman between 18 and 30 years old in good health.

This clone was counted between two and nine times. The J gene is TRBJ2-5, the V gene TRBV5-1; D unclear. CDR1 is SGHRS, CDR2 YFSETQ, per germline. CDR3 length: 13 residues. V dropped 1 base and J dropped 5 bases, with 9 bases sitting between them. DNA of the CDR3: TGCGCCAGCAGCTTGTCGATTTCGGAGACCCAGTACTTC. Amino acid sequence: CASSLSISETQYF.

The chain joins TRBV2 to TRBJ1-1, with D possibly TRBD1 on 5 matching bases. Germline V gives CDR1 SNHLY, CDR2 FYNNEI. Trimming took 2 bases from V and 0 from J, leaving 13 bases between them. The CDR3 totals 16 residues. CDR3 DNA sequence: TGTGCCAGCAGTGAACGGGGCAGGCCTATGAACACTGAAGCTTTCTTT. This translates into CASSERGRPMNTEAFF.

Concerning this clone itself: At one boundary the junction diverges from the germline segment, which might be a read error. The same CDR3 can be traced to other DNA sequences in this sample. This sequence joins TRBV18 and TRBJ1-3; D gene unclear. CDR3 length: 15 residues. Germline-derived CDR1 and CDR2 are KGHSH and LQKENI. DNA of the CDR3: TGTGCCAGCTCACCACCTGGAGATCCTGGAAACACCATATATTTC. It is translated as CASSPPGDPGNTIYF.

The CDR3 reads CASSWGSGAQETQYF. CDR3 nucleotide sequence: TGTGCCAGCAGCTGGGGTAGTGGGGCCCAAGAGACCCAGTACTTC. V usage is TRBV7-3 and J usage is TRBJ2-5; perhaps TRBD1 as D (5 bases). Germline V gene sequence: CDR1 SGHTA, CDR2 FQGTGA. Trimming left V 4 bases short and J 1 base short, with 13 bases between. The CDR3 spans 15 residues.

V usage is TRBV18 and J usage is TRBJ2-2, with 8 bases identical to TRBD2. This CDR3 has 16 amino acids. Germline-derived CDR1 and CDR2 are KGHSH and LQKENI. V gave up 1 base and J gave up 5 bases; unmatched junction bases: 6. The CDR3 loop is CASSPLSGSETGELFF. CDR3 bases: TGTGCCAGCTCACCACTGAGCGGGAGTGAAACCGGGGAGCTGTTTTTT.

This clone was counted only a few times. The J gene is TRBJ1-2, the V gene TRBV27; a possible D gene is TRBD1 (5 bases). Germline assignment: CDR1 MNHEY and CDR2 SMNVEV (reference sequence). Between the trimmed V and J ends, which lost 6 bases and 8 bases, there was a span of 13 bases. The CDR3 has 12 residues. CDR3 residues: CASRQGSLGYTF. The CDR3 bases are TGTGCCAGCAGGCAGGGATCGTTAGGCTACACCTTC.

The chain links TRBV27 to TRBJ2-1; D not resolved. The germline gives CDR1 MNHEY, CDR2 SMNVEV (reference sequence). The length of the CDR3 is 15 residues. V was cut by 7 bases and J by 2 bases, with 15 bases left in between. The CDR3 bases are TGTGCCAGCACCAAAGAGGCGGCGACCTACAATGAGCAGTTCTTC. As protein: CASTKEAATYNEQFF.

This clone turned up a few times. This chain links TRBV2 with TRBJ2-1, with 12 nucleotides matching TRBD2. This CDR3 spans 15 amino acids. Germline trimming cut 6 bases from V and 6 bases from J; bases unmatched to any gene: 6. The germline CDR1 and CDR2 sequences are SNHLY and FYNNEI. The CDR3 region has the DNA TGTGCCAGCAGAAGACTAGCGGGAGTCTCCAATGAGCAGTTCTTC. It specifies CASRRLAGVSNEQFF.

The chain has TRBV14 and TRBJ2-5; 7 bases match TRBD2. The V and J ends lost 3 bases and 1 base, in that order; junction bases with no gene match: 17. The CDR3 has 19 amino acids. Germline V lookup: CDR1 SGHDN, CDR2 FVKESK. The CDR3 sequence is CASSHRRRLREAPQETQYF. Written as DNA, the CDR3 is TGTGCCAGCAGCCATCGAAGGAGGTTACGGGAGGCCCCCCAAGAGACCCAGTACTTC.

The CDR3 loop is CASSIDRSTDTQYF. In nucleotides, the CDR3 is TGTGCCAGCAGCATAGACAGAAGCACAGATACGCAGTATTTT. V gene TRBV7-2 combines with J gene TRBJ2-3, with D possibly TRBD1 on 5 matching bases. V shed 5 bases and J shed 0 bases, with 9 bases lying between them. From germline, CDR1 is SGHTA and CDR2 FQGNSA. This CDR3 has 14 residues.

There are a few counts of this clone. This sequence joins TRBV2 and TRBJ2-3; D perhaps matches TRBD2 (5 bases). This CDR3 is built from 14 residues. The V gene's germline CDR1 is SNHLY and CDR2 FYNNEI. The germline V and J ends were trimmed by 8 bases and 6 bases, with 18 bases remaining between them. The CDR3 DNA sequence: TGTGCCAGCTCGGGGATCCGGCGCGGGGATACGCAGTATTTT. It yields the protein CASSGIRRGDTQYF.

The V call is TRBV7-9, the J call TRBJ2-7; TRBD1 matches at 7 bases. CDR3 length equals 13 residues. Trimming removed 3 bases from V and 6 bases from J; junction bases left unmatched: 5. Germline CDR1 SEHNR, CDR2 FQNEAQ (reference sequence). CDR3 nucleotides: TGTGCCAGCAGCTTGGACAGGACTGGCGAGCAGTACTTC. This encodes CASSLDRTGEQYF.

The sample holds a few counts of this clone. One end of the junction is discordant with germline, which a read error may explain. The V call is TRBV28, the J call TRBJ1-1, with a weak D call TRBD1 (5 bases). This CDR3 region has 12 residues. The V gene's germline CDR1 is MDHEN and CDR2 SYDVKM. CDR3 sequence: CASRQDGGKPVF. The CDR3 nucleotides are TGTGCCAGCAGACAAGACGGGGGGAAGCCGGTCTTT. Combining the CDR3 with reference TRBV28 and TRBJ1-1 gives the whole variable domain DVKVTQSSRYLVKRTGEKVFLECVQDMDHENMFWYRQDPGLGLRLIYFSYDVKMKEKGDIPEGYSVSREKKERFSLILESASTNQTSMYLCASRQDGGKPVFGQGTRLTVV.

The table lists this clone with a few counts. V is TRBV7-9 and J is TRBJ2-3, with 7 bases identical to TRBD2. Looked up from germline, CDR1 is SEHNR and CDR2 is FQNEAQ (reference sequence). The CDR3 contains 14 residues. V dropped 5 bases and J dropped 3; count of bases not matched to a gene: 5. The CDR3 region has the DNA TGTGCCAGCAGCCCCAGCGGGATGACAGATACGCAGTATTTT. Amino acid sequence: CASSPSGMTDTQYF.

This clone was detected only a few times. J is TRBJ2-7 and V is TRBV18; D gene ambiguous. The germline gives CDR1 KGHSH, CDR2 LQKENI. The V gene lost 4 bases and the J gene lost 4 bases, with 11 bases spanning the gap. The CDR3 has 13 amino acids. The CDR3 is CASSQGLGYEQYF. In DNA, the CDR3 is TGTGCCAGCTCACAGGGTTTAGGGTACGAGCAGTACTTC.

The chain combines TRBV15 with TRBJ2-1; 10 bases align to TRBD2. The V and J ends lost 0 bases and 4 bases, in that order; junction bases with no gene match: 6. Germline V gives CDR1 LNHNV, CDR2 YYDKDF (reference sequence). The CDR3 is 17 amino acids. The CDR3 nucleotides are TGTGCCACCAGCAGAGAGACAGCGGGAGGGCCATACAATGAGCAGTTCTTC. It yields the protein CATSRETAGGPYNEQFF.

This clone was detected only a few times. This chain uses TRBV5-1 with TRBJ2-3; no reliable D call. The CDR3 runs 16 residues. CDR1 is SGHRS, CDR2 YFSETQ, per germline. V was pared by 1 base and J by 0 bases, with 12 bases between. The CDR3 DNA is TGCGCCAGCAGCTTGCCACAGCCAACTAGCACAGATACGCAGTATTTT. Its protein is CASSLPQPTSTDTQYF.

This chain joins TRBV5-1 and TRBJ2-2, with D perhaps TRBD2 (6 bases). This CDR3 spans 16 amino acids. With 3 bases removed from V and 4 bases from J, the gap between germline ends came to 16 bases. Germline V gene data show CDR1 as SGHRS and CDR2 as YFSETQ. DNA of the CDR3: TGCGCCAGCAGCTCGACTAGTCGCAGAGGCACCGGGGAGCTGTTTTTT. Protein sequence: CASSSTSRRGTGELFF.

The CDR3 is CASSAGTGGDGYTF. DNA for the CDR3: TGTGCCAGCAGCGCGGGGACAGGGGGCGACGGCTACACCTTC. This chain uses TRBV7-2 with TRBJ1-2, with 12 bases identical to TRBD1. CDR1 and CDR2 from the germline V gene are SGHTA and FQGNSA. The CDR3 is 14 amino acids. Trimming at V came to 5 bases and at J to 8 bases, leaving 6 bases not matched to a gene.

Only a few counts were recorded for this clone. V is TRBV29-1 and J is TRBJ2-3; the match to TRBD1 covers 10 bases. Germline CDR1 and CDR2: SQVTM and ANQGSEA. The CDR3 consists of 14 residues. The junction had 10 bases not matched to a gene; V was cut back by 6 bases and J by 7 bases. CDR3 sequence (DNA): TGCAGCGTCGCCGACAGGGGGCCCCCATATACGCAGTATTTT. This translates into CSVADRGPPYTQYF.

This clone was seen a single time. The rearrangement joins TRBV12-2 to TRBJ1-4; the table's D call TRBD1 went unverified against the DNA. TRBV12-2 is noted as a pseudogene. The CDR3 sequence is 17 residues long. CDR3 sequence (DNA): TGTGCAAGTCGCCCCACAGACAGTGTCGGCGTCAGAGGAAAACTGTTTTTT. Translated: CASRPTDSVGVRGKLFF.

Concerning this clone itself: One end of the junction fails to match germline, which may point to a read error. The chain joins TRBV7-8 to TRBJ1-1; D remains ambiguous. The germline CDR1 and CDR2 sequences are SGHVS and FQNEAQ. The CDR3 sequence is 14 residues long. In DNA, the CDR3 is TGTGCCAGCAGCTTCTCTACCGGAGGAGCTCTCCTGGGATTT. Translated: CASSFSTGGALLGF. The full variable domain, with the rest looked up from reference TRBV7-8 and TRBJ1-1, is GAGVSQSPRYKVAKRGQDVALRCDPISGHVSLFWYQQALGQGPEFLTYFQNEAQLDKSGLPSDRFFAERPEGSVSTLKIQRTQQEDSAVYLCASSFSTGGALLGFGQGTRLTVV.

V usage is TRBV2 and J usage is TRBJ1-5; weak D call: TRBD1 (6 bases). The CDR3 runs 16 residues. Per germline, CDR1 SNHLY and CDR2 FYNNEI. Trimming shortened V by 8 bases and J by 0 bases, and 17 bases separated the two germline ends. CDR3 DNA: TGTGCCAGCCGTCTGACAGGCGTATATAGCAATCAGCCCCAGCATTTT. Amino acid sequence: CASRLTGVYSNQPQHF.

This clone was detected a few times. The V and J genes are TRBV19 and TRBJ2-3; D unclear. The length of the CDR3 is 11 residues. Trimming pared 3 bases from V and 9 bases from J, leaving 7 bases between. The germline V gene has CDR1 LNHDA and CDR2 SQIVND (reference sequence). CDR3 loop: CASSMGWTQYF. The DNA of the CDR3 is TGTGCCAGTAGTATGGGGTGGACGCAGTATTTT.

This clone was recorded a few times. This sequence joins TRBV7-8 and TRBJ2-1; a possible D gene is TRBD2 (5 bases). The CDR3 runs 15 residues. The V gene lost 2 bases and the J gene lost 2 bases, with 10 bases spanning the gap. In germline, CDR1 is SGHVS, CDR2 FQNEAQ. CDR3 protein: CASSLQTGTYNEQFF. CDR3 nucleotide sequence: TGTGCCAGCAGCTTACAGACGGGGACCTACAATGAGCAGTTCTTC.

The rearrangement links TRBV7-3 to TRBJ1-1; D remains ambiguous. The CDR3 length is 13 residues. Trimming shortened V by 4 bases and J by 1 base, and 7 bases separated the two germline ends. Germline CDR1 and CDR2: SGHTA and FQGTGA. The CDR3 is CASSSDKNTEAFF. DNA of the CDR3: TGTGCCAGCAGCTCCGACAAGAACACTGAAGCTTTCTTT.

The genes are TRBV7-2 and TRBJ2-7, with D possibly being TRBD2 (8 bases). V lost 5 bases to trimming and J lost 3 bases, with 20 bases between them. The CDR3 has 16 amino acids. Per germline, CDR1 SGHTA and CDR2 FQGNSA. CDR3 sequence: CASSRQGGLVIYEQYF. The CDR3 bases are TGTGCCAGCAGCCGTCAGGGGGGACTAGTCATCTACGAGCAGTACTTC.

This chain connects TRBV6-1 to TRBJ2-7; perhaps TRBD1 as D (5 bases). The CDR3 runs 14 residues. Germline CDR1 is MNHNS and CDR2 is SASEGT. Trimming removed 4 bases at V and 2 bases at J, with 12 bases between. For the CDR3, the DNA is TGTGCCAGCAGTGCCGCAGGGAATACCTACGAGCAGTACTTC. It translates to CASSAAGNTYEQYF.

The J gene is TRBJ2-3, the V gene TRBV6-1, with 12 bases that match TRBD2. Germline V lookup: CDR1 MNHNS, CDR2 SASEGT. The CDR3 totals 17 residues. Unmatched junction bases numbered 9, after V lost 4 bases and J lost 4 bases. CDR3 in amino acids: CASSGLASGRGSDTQYF. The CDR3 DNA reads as TGTGCCAGCAGTGGGCTCGCTAGCGGGAGGGGTTCAGATACGCAGTATTTT.

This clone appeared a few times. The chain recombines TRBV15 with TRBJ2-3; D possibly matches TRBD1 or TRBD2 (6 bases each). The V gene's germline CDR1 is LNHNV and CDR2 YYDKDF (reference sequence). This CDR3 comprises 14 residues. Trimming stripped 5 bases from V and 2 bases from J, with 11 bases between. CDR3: CATSGGGITDTQYF. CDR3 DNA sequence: TGTGCCACCAGCGGGGGCGGGATCACAGATACGCAGTATTTT.

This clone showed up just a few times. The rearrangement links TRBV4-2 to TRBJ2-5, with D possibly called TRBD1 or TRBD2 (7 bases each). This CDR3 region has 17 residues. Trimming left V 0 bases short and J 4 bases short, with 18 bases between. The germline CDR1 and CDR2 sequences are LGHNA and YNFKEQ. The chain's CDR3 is CASSQDGTAGSPETQYF. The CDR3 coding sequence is TGTGCCAGCAGCCAAGATGGGACAGCGGGATCCCCAGAGACCCAGTACTTC.

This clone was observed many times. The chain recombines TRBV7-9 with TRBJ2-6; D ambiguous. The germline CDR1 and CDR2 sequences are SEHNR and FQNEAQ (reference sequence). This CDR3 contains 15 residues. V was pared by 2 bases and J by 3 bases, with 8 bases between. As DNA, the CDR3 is TGTGCCAGCAGCTTACGTTGGAGTGGGGCCAACGTCCTGACTTTC. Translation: CASSLRWSGANVLTF.